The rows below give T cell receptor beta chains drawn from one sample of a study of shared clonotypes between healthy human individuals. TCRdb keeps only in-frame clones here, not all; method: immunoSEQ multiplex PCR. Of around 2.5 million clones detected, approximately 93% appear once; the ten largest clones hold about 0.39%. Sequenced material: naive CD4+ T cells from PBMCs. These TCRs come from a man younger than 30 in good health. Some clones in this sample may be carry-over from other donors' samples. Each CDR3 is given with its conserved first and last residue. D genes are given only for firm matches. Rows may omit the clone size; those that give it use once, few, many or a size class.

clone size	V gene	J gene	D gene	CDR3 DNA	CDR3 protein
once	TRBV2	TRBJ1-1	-	TGTGCCAGCAGAGGGGACAACACTGAAGCTTTTTTT	CASRGDNTEAFF
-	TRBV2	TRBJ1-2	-	TGTGCCAGCAGCCTTAGACAGGACCCCTATGGCTACACCTTC	CASSLRQDPYGYTF
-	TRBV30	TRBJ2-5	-	TGTGCCTGGAGAAGGGTGGAGACCCAGTACTTC	CAWRRVETQYF
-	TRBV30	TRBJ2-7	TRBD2	TGTGCCTGGTTGACTAGCGGCCGCTACGAGCAGTACTTC	CAWLTSGRYEQYF
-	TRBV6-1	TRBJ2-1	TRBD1	TGTGCCAGCCAAACAGGGGGCCGGGATGAGCAGTTCTTC	CASQTGGRDEQFF
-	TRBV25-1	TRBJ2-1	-	TGTGCCAGCAGTGCTGACTCCTTCGAGCAGTTCTTC	CASSADSFEQFF
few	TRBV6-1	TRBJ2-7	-	TGTGCCAGCAGCCCCCTCGCCTACGAGCAGTACTTC	CASSPLAYEQYF
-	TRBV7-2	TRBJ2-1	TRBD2	TGTGCCAGCAGCTTAATTCCTAGCGGGGGCCCAATCGAGTTCTTC	CASSLIPSGGPIEFF
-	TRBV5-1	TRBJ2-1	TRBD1	TGCGCCAGCAGCTTGGAAGGGACAGGGTACAATGAGCAGTTCTTC	CASSLEGTGYNEQFF
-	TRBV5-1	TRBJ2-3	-	TGCGCCAGCAGCTTGATTGGAACCACAGATACGCAGTATTTT	CASSLIGTTDTQYF